This T cell receptor beta chain was obtained from a study of blood T cell repertoires in COVID-19. Trimming took 8 bases from V and 3 from J, leaving 14 bases between them. The CDR3 length is 13 residues. Germline V CDR1 and CDR2: SGHNT, YENEEA. Per the authors' pipeline: Researchers report that nucleated cell counts were estimated from reference gene primer amplification. Libraries were prepared by immunoSEQ multiplex PCR; TCRdb keeps only in-frame clonotypes and omits some of them. The V and J calls and the clone size are those of that table, but D and trimming were determined from the DNA. The sample contains about 420,000 clones, over 85% of which appear only once.

The J gene is TRBJ2-7, the V gene TRBV11-3; possibly TRBD2 for D (5 bases). The receptor's source is a man younger than 35 with COVID-19, enrolled during active disease. Sequenced input: peripheral blood. CDR3 sequence (DNA): TGTGCCAGCCCAGCAGGTACTAGCTACGAGCAGTACTTC. It yields the protein CASPAGTSYEQYF.